The rows below give T cell receptor beta chains drawn from one sample of a study of prognosis after radiotherapy for stage I lung cancer. TCRdb processed the multiplex PCR reads anew with MiXCR; each CDR3 protein has one entry. The table lists fewer than 20,000 distinct CDR3 sequences, 44% of them singletons. The sample consisted of PBMCs, taken before or after stereotactic body radiation therapy (not recorded which). The source of these receptors is a donor aged 50 or older with non-small cell lung cancer. The CDR3 runs from the conserved cysteine through the conserved F or W. D genes are given only for firm matches. Only some rows state a clone size, as once, few, many or a class for expanded clones.

d_gene,j_gene,v_gene,abundance,CDR3aa,CDR3nt
.,TRBJ1-2,TRBV3-1,.,CASSHTYGYTF,TGTGCCAGCAGCCATACCTATGGCTACACCTTC
TRBD1,TRBJ2-3,TRBV7-3,many,CASSSGQKTDTQYF,TGTGCCAGCAGCTCGGGACAGAAGACAGATACGCAGTATTTT
.,TRBJ2-2,TRBV20-1,.,CSAGVADPGELFF,TGCAGTGCTGGGGTAGCCGACCCCGGGGAGCTGTTTTTT
TRBD1,TRBJ1-1,TRBV20-1,many,CSARAGTGRTEAFF,TGCAGTGCTAGAGCAGGGACAGGGAGAACTGAAGCTTTCTTT
.,TRBJ2-1,TRBV12-3/TRBV12-4,.,CASSFYPEMEQFF,TGTGCCAGCAGTTTCTACCCCGAAATGGAACAGTTCTTC
TRBD1,TRBJ1-4,TRBV5-1,many,CASSLGTGNEKLFF,TGCGCCAGCAGCTTGGGGACAGGGAACGAAAAACTGTTTTTT
.,TRBJ1-5,TRBV7-6,many,CASSLGPIWGPGNQPQHF,TGTGCCAGCAGCTTAGGGCCAATCTGGGGGCCGGGCAATCAGCCCCAGCATTTT
.,TRBJ2-2,TRBV19,many,CASDPGLYTGELFF,TGTGCCAGTGATCCGGGACTTTACACCGGGGAGCTGTTTTTT
.,TRBJ2-1,TRBV11-1,many,CASSLGSRDEQFF,TGTGCCAGCAGCTTAGGAAGCAGGGATGAGCAGTTCTTC
.,TRBJ2-3,TRBV30,many,CAWSEGGSGPDTQYF,TGTGCCTGGAGTGAAGGTGGTAGCGGCCCAGATACGCAGTATTTT
TRBD2,TRBJ2-1,TRBV4-1,many,CASSQVLGTSRAYNEQFF,TGCGCCAGCAGCCAAGTGTTAGGGACTAGCAGGGCCTACAATGAGCAGTTCTTC
.,TRBJ1-2,TRBV2,.,CASSVLKAGLDGYTF,TGTGCCAGCAGTGTCCTGAAGGCAGGGTTGGATGGCTACACCTTC
TRBD1,TRBJ1-4,TRBV5-6,many,CASSMTGEEKLFF,TGTGCCAGCAGCATGACAGGGGAAGAAAAACTGTTTTTT
TRBD2,TRBJ2-1,TRBV3-1,many,CASSSGGSGIEQFF,TGTGCCAGCAGCTCCGGTGGTAGCGGGATTGAGCAGTTCTTC
.,TRBJ1-5,TRBV6-1,.,CASSEFLPGSNQPQHF,TGTGCCAGCAGTGAATTCCTCCCGGGAAGCAATCAGCCCCAGCATTTT
TRBD1,TRBJ1-5,TRBV2,.,CASRADRCDRQPQHF,TGTGCCAGCCGCGCGGACAGGTGTGATCGGCAGCCCCAGCATTTT
.,TRBJ1-4,TRBV5-1,many,CASSLGQYQKLFF,TGCGCCAGCAGCTTGGGGCAGTACCAAAAACTGTTTTTT
TRBD2,TRBJ2-5,TRBV5-1,many,CASSLDAGGYQETQYF,TGCGCCAGCAGCTTGGACGCGGGGGGGTACCAAGAGACCCAGTACTTC
.,TRBJ2-5,TRBV7-3,many,CASSRDYQETQYF,TGTGCCAGCAGCCGGGACTACCAAGAGACCCAGTACTTC
TRBD1,TRBJ2-7,TRBV27,.,CASSRSGTGFSYEQYF,TGTGCCAGCAGTAGGTCCGGGACAGGGTTCTCCTACGAGCAGTACTTC
.,TRBJ2-2,TRBV28,.,CASSEQGPNTGELFF,TGTGCCAGCAGCGAACAGGGTCCGAACACCGGGGAGCTGTTTTTT
.,TRBJ1-5,TRBV19,.,CASSIKVSNQPQHF,TGTGCCAGTAGTATTAAGGTTAGCAATCAGCCCCAGCATTTT
.,TRBJ1-6,TRBV4-1,many,CASSQGQTDSPLHF,TGCGCCAGCAGCCAAGGGCAGACGGATTCACCCCTCCACTTT
.,TRBJ2-3,TRBV5-1,.,CASSLSVTDTQYF,TGCGCCAGCAGCTTGTCGGTCACAGATACGCAGTATTTT
.,TRBJ2-6,TRBV6-2/TRBV6-3,.,CASSVSLGEGANVLTF,TGTGCCAGCAGCGTGTCTTTGGGGGAAGGGGCCAACGTCCTGACTTTC
.,TRBJ1-2,TRBV11-2,medium-sized,CASSNQPQGGYTF,TGTGCCAGCAGCAACCAACCGCAGGGGGGCTACACCTTC
.,TRBJ1-1,TRBV6-5,once,CASSYSSLPVCTEAFF,TGTGCCAGCAGTTACTCCTCGCTGCCCGTGTGCACTGAAGCTTTCTTT
.,TRBJ1-1,TRBV12-3/TRBV12-4,.,CASNYLTNTEAFF,TGTGCCAGCAACTACTTAACGAACACTGAAGCTTTCTTT
TRBD2,TRBJ2-7,TRBV7-8,.,CASSQGTTYEQYF,TGTGCCAGCAGCCAAGGGACTACCTACGAGCAGTACTTC
.,TRBJ2-4,TRBV3-1,many,CASSQDDRLNIQYF,TGTGCCAGCAGCCAAGATGACAGGCTAAACATTCAGTACTTC
.,TRBJ2-7,TRBV12-3/TRBV12-4,.,CASSSRSYEQYF,TGTGCCAGCAGTTCTAGGTCCTACGAGCAGTACTTC
.,TRBJ2-3,TRBV5-1,many,CASSLARASGTDTQYF,TGCGCCAGCAGCTTGGCCCGTGCCTCAGGCACAGATACGCAGTATTTT
.,TRBJ1-1,TRBV6-1,.,CASSGTQGDPNTEAFF,TGTGCCAGCAGTGGAACACAGGGCGACCCGAACACTGAAGCTTTCTTT
.,TRBJ2-3,TRBV28,.,CASARPEGKDTQYF,TGTGCCAGCGCCAGACCCGAGGGGAAGGATACGCAGTATTTT
.,TRBJ2-1,TRBV5-1,many,CASSLGPPGHSYNEQFF,TGCGCCAGCAGCTTGGGGCCCCCGGGACACTCCTACAATGAGCAGTTCTTC
.,TRBJ2-7,TRBV5-1,.,CASSLDREEQYF,TGCGCCAGCAGCTTGGACAGGGAAGAGCAGTACTTC
TRBD1,TRBJ1-2,TRBV9,.,CASSLRQGAGYGYTF,TGTGCCAGCAGCCTCCGTCAGGGGGCTGGCTATGGCTACACCTTC